This passage covers 9 T cell receptor beta chains from one sample sequenced in a study of tumor and adjacent non-tumor tissue in lung cancer. A modified ARM-PCR protocol with three rounds of nested PCR amplified TCRbeta. Each CDR3 protein is one row after TCRdb ran MiXCR on the multiplex PCR reads. The repertoire holds approximately 150,000 distinct CDR3 sequences, with around 65% as singletons. The template was RNA from unsorted bulk tissue. Sequencing input: lung tumor tissue. These receptors all come from a man aged 55-75 years with small cell lung cancer.

Comments on this clonotype: One end of the junction is discordant with germline, which a read error may explain. The chain couples TRBV12-3 or TRBV12-4 to TRBJ2-7, with D possibly matching TRBD2 (6 bases). The CDR3 totals 15 residues. CDR3 sequence: CASSCLGRDPYEQYF. CDR3 nucleotide sequence: TGTGCCAGCAGCTGTCTCGGGCGGGACCCCTACGAGCAATACTTC.

This clonotype occurred a few times. This chain's CDR3 is CASSQGRGLNYGYTF. The CDR3 nucleotides read TGTGCCAGCAGTCAGGGGAGGGGGTTAAACTATGGCTACACCTTC. The chain combines TRBV28 with TRBJ1-2; perhaps TRBD1 as D (6 bases). With 5 bases removed from V and 2 bases from J, the gap between germline ends came to 15 bases. Per the germline V gene, CDR1 is MDHEN and CDR2 is SYDVKM. This CDR3 has 15 residues.

Of note for this clonotype: This may arise from a read error, as a much more abundant clone is one base away. The V call is TRBV20-1, the J call TRBJ2-1; 7 bases are a match to TRBD2. The ends lost 3 bases at V and 12 bases at J; junction bases unmatched: 8. Per germline, CDR1 DFQATT and CDR2 SNEGSKA (reference sequence). The CDR3 is 12 amino acids. The CDR3 nucleotides read TGCAGTGCTAGGGGCGGGAGCGATGTGCAGTTCTTC. Translating gives CSARGGSDVQFF.

A remark on this clonotype: A much larger clone sits a single nucleotide away, making a read error possible. The chain couples TRBV6-1 to TRBJ2-1; 14 nucleotides agree with TRBD2. Trimming took 5 bases from V and 9 from J; bases not matched to a gene: 6. There are 15 residues in the CDR3. Per germline, CDR1 MNHNS and CDR2 SASEGT. CDR3 nucleotides: TGTGCCAGCAGTCCGGGACTAGCGGGAGTCTGTGAGCAGTTCTTC. Protein product: CASSPGLAGVCEQFF.

The sample holds one count of this clonotype. The chain combines TRBV5-1 with TRBJ2-2; no definite D call. Looked up from germline, CDR1 is SGHRS and CDR2 is YFSETQ. The CDR3 runs to 15 residues. V lost 0 bases and J 6 bases, leaving 12 bases between the germline ends. CDR3 region: CASSLDIQSAGELFF. The CDR3, as DNA: TGCGCCAGCAGCTTGGATATCCAGAGCGCCGGGGAGCTGTTTTTT. The complete variable domain, with remaining parts taken from reference TRBV5-1 and TRBJ2-2, reads KAGVTQTPRYLIKTRGQQVTLSCSPISGHRSVSWYQQTPGQGLQFLFEYFSETQRNKGNFPGRFSGRQFSNSRSEMNVSTLELGDSALYLCASSLDIQSAGELFFGEGSRLTVL.

This clonotype was counted at least ten times. The chain carries TRBV5-4 and TRBJ2-7; TRBD1 matches 8 bases. V lost 4 bases, J lost 3 bases, and 6 bases stayed unmatched. CDR3 length: 14 residues. CDR1 is SGHNT and CDR2 is YYREEE in the germline V gene (reference sequence). CDR3 nucleotide sequence: TGTGCCAGCAGCCCACAAGGACAGGGCTACGAGCAGTACTTC. The encoded protein is CASSPQGQGYEQYF.

J is TRBJ2-3 and V is TRBV12-5; 7 positions agree with TRBD1. This CDR3 has 13 amino acids. V was clipped by 6 bases and J by 14 bases; unmatched bases: 14. Looked up from germline, CDR1 is LGHNT and CDR2 is FRNRAP. The DNA of the CDR3 is TGTGCTAGTGGGTGGGACAGCGCAGATACACTGTATTTT. Its translation: CASGWDSADTLYF.

Concerning this clonotype itself: In this CDR3 the conserved last residue, phenylalanine or tryptophan, is missing, so a read error is likely. This sequence joins TRBV6-1 and TRBJ1-2; D is unclear. The CDR3 has 14 amino acids. Trimming cost V 6 bases and J 3 bases, with 14 bases left between them. Germline CDR1 reads MNHNS; CDR2 reads SASEGT. CDR3 sequence: CASRTTGSHYGYTL. CDR3 nucleotides: TGTGCCAGCAGAACCACGGGGAGCCACTATGGCTACACCTTG.

The rearrangement links TRBV20-1 to TRBJ2-5; tentative D call: TRBD2 (6 bases). V was shortened by 6 bases and J by 1 base, with 12 bases between the two germline ends. Germline CDR1 and CDR2: DFQATT and SNEGSKA (reference sequence). The CDR3 contains 13 residues. As DNA, the CDR3 is TGCAGTGCCCCAGAGACTAGCCAAGAGACCCAGTACTTC. Amino acid sequence: CSAPETSQETQYF.